One T cell receptor beta chain is described in this entry. Its specificity is unknown. In germline, CDR1 is SGHTA, CDR2 FQGTGA. With 5 bases removed from V and 4 bases from J, the gap between germline ends came to 11 bases. This CDR3 is 13 amino acids long. The data are from a study of T cell responses to AZD1222 COVID-19 vaccine. In the study overall: It was second doses at about 4 or about 12 weeks that were pooled.

Study-wide points: Targets within unmutated variant regions were reportedly found for nearly half of spike-specific TCRs. Baseline seropositivity characterized only a handful of AZD1222 recipients. Donors skewed white British and female; clonal diversity was possibly underestimated.

The method was immunoSEQ multiplex PCR; TCRdb's version includes in-frame clones alone and lacks a portion of them. Among 120,000 to 150,000 clones listed, around 93% were seen once. This sequence originates from an adult in good health. This specimen was peripheral blood, taken on day 0 of AZD1222 vaccination. This rearrangement joins TRBV7-3 to TRBJ1-1; D ambiguous. CDR3 sequence: CASSGRRGTEAFF. CDR3 bases: TGTGCCAGCAGCGGTCGGCGGGGCACTGAAGCTTTCTTT.